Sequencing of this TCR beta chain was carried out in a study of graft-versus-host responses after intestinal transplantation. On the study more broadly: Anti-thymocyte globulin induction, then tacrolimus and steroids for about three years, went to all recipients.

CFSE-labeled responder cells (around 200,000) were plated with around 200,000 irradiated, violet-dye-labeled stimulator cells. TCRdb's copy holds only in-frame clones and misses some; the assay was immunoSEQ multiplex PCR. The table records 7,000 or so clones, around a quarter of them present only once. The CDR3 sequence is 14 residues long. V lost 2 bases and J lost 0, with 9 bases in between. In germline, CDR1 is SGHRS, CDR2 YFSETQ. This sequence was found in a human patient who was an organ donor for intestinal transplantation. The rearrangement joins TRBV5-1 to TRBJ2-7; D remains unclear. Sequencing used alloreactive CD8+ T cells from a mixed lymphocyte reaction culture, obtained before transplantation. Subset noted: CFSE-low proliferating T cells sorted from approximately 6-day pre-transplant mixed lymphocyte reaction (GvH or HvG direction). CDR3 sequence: CASSFYGPSYEQYF. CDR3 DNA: TGCGCCAGCAGCTTTTACGGTCCCTCCTACGAGCAGTACTTC.